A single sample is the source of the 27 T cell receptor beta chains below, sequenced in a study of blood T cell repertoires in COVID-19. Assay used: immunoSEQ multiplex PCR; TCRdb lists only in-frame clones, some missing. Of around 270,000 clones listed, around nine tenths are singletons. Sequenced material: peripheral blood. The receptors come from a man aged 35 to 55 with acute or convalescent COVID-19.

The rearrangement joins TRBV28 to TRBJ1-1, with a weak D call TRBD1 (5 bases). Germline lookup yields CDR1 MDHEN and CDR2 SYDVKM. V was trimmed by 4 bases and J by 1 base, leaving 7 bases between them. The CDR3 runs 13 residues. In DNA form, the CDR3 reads TGTGCCAGCAGTTACAGGAGGAACACTGAAGCTTTCTTT. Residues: CASSYRRNTEAFF.

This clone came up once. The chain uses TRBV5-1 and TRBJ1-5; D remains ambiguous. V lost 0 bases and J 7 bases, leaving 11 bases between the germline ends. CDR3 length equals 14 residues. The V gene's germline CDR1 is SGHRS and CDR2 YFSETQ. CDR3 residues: CASSLAGKDQPQHF. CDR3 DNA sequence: TGCGCCAGCAGCTTGGCGGGGAAGGACCAGCCCCAGCATTTT.

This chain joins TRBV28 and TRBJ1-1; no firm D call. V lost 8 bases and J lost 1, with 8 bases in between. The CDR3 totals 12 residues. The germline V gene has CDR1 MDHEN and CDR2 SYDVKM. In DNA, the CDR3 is TGTGCCAGCCGCACTTGGAACACTGAAGCTTTCTTT. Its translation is CASRTWNTEAFF.

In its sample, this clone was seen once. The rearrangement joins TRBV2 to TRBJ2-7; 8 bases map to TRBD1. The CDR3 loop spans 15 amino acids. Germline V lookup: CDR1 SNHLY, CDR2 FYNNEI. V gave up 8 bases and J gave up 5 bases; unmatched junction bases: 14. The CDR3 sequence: CASLSQDRVINEQYF. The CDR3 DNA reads TGTGCCAGCCTTTCTCAGGACAGGGTAATAAACGAGCAGTACTTC.

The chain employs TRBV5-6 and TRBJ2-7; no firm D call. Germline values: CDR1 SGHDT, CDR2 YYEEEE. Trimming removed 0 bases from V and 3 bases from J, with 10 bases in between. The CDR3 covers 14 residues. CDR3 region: CASSLVSVFYEQYF. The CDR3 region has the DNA TGTGCCAGCAGCTTGGTTTCAGTTTTCTACGAGCAGTACTTC. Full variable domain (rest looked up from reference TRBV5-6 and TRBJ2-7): DAGVTQSPTHLIKTRGQQVTLRCSPKSGHDTVSWYQQALGQGPQFIFQYYEEEERQRGNFPDRFSGHQFPNYSSELNVNALLLGDSALYLCASSLVSVFYEQYFGPGTRLTVT.

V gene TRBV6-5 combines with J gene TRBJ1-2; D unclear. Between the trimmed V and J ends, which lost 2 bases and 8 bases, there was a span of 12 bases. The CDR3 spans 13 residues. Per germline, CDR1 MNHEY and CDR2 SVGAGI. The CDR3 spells CASSYVRGRGYTF. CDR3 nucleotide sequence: TGTGCCAGCAGTTACGTCCGGGGTCGGGGCTACACCTTC.

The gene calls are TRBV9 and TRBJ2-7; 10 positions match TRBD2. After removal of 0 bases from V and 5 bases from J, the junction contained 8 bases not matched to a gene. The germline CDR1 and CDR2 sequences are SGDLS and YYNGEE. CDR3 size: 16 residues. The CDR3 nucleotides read TGTGCCAGCAGCGTAGGTTGGGCTAGCGGGGGTAACGAGCAGTACTTC. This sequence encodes CASSVGWASGGNEQYF.

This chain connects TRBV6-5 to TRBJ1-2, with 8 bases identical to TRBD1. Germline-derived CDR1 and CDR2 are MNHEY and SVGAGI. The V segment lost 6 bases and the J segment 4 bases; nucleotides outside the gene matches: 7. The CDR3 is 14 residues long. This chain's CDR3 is CASSRDRRFYGYTF. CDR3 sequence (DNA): TGTGCCAGCAGCCGGGACAGGCGATTCTATGGCTACACCTTC.

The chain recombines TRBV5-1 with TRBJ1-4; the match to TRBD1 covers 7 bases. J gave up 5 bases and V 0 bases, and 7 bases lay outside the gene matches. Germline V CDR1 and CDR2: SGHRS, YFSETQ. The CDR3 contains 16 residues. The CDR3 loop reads CASSLARGQLNEKLFF. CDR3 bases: TGCGCCAGCAGCTTGGCCAGGGGACAGCTAAATGAAAAACTGTTTTTT.

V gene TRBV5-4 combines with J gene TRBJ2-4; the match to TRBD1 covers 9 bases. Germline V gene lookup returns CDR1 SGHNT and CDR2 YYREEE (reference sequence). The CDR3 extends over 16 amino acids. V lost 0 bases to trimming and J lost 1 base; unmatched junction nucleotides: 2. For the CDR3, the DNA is TGTGCCAGCAGCTTGGAACAGGGGGCGGCCAAAAACATTCAGTACTTC. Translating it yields CASSLEQGAAKNIQYF.

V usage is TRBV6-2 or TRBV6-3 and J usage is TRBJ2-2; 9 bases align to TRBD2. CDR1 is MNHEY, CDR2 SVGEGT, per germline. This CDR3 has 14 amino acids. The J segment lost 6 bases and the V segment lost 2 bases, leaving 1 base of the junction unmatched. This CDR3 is CASSYAGGPGELFF. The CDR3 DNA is TGTGCCAGCAGTTACGCGGGGGGGCCCGGGGAGCTGTTTTTT.

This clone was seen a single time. The CDR3 loop reads CASSRSSGGGSPDTQYF. In nucleotides, the CDR3 is TGTGCCAGCAGCCGCTCCAGCGGGGGGGGATCCCCAGATACGCAGTATTTT. The gene calls are TRBV4-2 and TRBJ2-3; 10 bases are shared with TRBD2. Germline trimming cut 4 bases from V and 4 bases from J; bases unmatched to any gene: 11. The CDR3 is 17 residues long. In germline, CDR1 is LGHNA, CDR2 YNFKEQ.

CDR3 residues: CASSLDGRKGANYGYTF. In nucleotides, the CDR3 is TGTGCCAGCAGCTTAGACGGTCGAAAGGGAGCTAACTATGGCTACACCTTC. The J gene is TRBJ1-2, the V gene TRBV7-9; D ambiguous. Germline CDR1 is SEHNR and CDR2 is FQNEAQ (reference sequence). V was clipped by 1 base and J by 0 bases, with 15 bases between them. This CDR3 contains 17 residues.

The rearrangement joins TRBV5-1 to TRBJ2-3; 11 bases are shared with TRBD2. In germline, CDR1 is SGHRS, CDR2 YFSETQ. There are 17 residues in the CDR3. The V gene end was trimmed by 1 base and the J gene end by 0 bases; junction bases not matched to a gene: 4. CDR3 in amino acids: CASSLLAGGLSTDTQYF. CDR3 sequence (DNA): TGCGCCAGCAGCTTGCTAGCGGGGGGCCTGAGCACAGATACGCAGTATTTT.

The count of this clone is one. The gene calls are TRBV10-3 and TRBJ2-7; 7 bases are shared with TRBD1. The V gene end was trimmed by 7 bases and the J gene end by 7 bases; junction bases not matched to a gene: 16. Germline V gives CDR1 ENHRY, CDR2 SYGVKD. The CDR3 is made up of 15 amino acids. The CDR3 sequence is CAIKVSQGPGEEQYF. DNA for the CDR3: TGTGCCATCAAAGTCTCACAGGGGCCCGGCGAGGAGCAGTACTTC.

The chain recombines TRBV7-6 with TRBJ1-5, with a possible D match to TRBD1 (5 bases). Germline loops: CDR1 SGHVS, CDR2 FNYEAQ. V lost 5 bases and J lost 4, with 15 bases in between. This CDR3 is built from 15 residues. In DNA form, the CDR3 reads TGTGCCAGCAGCCTATCGGGGGAGTCAAATCAGCCCCAGCATTTT. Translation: CASSLSGESNQPQHF.

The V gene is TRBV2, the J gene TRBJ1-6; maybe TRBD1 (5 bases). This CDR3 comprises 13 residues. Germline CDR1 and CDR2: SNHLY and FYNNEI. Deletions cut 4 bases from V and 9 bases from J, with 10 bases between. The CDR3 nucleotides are TGTGCCAGCAGTGCAGGGTTGATTTCACCCCTCCACTTT. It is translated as CASSAGLISPLHF. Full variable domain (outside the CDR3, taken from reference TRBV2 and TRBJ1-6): EPEVTQTPSHQVTQMGQEVILRCVPISNHLYFYWYRQILGQKVEFLVSFYNNEISEKSEIFDDQFSVERPDGSNFTLKIRSTKLEDSAMYFCASSAGLISPLHFGNGTRLTVT.

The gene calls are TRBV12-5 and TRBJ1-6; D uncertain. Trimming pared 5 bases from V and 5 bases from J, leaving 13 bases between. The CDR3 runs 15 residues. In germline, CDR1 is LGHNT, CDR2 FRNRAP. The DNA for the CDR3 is TGTGCTAGTGGTCCGCCGGGTCACGATAATTCACCCCTCCACTTT. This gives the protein CASGPPGHDNSPLHF.

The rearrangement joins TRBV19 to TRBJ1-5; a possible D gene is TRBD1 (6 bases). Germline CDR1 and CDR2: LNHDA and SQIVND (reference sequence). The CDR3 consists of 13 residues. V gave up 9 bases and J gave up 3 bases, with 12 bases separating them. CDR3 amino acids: CASIGQFNQPQHF. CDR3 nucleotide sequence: TGTGCCAGCATCGGACAGTTCAATCAGCCCCAGCATTTT.

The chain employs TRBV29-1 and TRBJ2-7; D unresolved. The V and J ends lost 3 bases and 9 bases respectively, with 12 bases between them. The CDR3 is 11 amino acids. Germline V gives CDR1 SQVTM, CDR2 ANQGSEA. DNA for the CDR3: TGCAGCGTTGACACTCTCCTAGGGCAGTACTTC. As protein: CSVDTLLGQYF.

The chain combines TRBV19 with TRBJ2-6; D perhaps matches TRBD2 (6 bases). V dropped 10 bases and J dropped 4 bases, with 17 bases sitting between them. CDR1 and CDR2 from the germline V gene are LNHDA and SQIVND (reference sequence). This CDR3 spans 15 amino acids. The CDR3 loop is CATMGGIAGANVLTF. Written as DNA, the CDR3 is TGTGCCACCATGGGCGGGATCGCAGGGGCCAACGTCCTGACTTTC. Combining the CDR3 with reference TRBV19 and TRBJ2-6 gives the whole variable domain DGGITQSPKYLFRKEGQNVTLSCEQNLNHDAMYWYRQDPGQGLRLIYYSQIVNDFQKGDIAEGYSVSREKKESFPLTVTSAQKNPTAFYLCATMGGIAGANVLTFGAGSRLTVL.

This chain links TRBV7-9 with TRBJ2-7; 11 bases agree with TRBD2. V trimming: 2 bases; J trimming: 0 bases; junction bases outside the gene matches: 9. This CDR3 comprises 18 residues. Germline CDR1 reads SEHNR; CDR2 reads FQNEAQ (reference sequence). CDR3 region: CASSLYPASGGSSYEQYF. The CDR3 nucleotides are TGTGCCAGCAGCTTATACCCTGCTAGCGGGGGGTCCTCCTACGAGCAGTACTTC.

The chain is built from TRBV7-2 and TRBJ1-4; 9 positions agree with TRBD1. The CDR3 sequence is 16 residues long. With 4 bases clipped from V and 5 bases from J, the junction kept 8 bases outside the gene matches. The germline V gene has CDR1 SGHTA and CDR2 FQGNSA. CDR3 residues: CASSSPDRGINEKLFF. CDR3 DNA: TGTGCCAGCAGCTCCCCCGACAGGGGGATAAATGAAAAACTGTTTTTT.

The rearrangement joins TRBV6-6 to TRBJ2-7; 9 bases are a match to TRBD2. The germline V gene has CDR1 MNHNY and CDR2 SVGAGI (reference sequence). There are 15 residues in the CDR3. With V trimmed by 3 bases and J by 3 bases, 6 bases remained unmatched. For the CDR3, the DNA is TGTGCCAGCAGTTATAGGCGGGGGGGCGGCTACGAGCAGTACTTC. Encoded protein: CASSYRRGGGYEQYF.

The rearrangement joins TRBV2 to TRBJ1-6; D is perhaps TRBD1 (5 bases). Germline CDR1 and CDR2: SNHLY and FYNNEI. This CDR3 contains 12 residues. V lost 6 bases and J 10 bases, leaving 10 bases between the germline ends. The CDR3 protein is CASRTDWSPLHF. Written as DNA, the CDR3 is TGTGCCAGCAGGACAGACTGGTCACCCCTCCACTTT.

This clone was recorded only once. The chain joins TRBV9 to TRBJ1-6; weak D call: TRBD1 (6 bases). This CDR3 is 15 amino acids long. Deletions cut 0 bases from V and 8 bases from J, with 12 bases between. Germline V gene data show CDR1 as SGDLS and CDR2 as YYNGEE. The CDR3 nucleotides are TGTGCCAGCAGCGTAGAGGGCAGGGGTCATTCACCCCTCCACTTT. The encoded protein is CASSVEGRGHSPLHF.

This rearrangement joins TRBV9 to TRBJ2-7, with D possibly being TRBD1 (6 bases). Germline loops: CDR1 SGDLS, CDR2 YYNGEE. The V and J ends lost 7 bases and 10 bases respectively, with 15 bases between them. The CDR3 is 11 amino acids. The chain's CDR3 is CASGSQGHQYF. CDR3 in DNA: TGTGCCAGCGGATCGCAGGGGCACCAGTACTTC.